These 12 T cell receptor beta chains came from one sample sequenced in a study of liver allograft versus peripheral blood T cells. About the research overall: The authors compared T cell receptor repertoires in transplanted livers with those in the peripheral blood of recipients.

TCRdb analysed the reads with MiXCR anew, one entry per CDR3 protein. The data hold approximately 12,000 distinct CDR3 sequences, with approximately 22% observed a single time. The receptors originated from a human patient who had a liver transplant. Some T cells may be transferred from the graft donor.

V usage is TRBV9 and J usage is TRBJ2-7, with D possibly TRBD2 on 5 matching bases. The CDR3 covers 14 residues. From germline, CDR1 is SGDLS and CDR2 YYNGEE. V lost 0 bases to trimming and J lost 6 bases, with 13 bases between them. The CDR3 loop is CASSVVPAGSEQYF. Here the CDR3 DNA reads TGTGCCAGCAGCGTAGTCCCCGCTGGGAGCGAGCAGTACTTC.

A note on this clonotype: A much larger clone is a single base away; this may be a read error. The V gene is TRBV6-6, the J gene TRBJ1-5; 8 bases align to TRBD1. The V segment lost 9 bases and the J segment 7 bases; nucleotides outside the gene matches: 14. CDR3 size: 15 residues. CDR1 is MNHNY, CDR2 SVGAGI, per germline (reference sequence). This CDR3 reads CARSDGTGRTQPQHF. CDR3 sequence (DNA): TGTGCCAGAAGTGACGGGACAGGCCGTACCCAGCCCCAGCATTTT.

This clonotype has a count of ten or more. The chain couples TRBV30 to TRBJ1-2; 9 bases align to TRBD1. Germline V gene sequence: CDR1 GTSNPN, CDR2 SVGIG (reference sequence). The trim removed 1 base at V and 4 bases at J, leaving 1 base unmatched. This CDR3 has 13 residues. CDR3 sequence: CAWSDRGLYGYTF. The CDR3 DNA follows: TGTGCCTGGAGTGACAGGGGGCTCTATGGCTACACCTTC.

This clonotype has just a few counts. The chain has TRBV5-6 and TRBJ2-7; no reliable D call. The CDR3 covers 14 residues. Germline-derived CDR1 and CDR2 are SGHDT and YYEEEE. V lost 3 bases and J 0 bases, leaving 10 bases between the germline ends. The DNA for the CDR3 is TGTGCCAGCAGCTCTCTTTCGGGCTCCTACGAGCAGTACTTC. It specifies CASSSLSGSYEQYF.

Only a few counts were recorded for this clonotype. The V and J genes are TRBV28 and TRBJ2-7; D unresolved. The CDR3 sequence is 15 residues long. The V gene's germline CDR1 is MDHEN and CDR2 SYDVKM. V was shortened by 3 bases and J by 3 bases, with 15 bases between the two germline ends. The CDR3: CASSFARVWDYEQYF. The CDR3 coding sequence is TGTGCCAGCAGTTTCGCTCGGGTGTGGGACTACGAGCAGTACTTC.

Within the sample, this clonotype is medium-sized (0.01 to 0.1%). The chain recombines TRBV18 with TRBJ2-7; D uncertain. Trimming removed 0 bases at V and 4 bases at J, with 10 bases between. The CDR3 length is 14 residues. Per germline, CDR1 KGHSH and CDR2 LQKENI. The CDR3 DNA reads TGTGCCAGCTCACCACCGGGCCCACTTTACGAGCAGTACTTC. Translated, it gives CASSPPGPLYEQYF.

Sample share makes this clonotype medium-sized. The chain carries TRBV6-1 and TRBJ1-2; a possible D gene is TRBD1 (5 bases). Germline assignment: CDR1 MNHNS and CDR2 SASEGT. Trimming cost V 5 bases and J 7 bases, with 20 bases left between them. This CDR3 has 15 residues. CDR3 residues: CASSPRGEAIVGYTF. DNA of the CDR3: TGTGCCAGCAGTCCCCGGGGGGAAGCGATAGTTGGCTACACCTTC.

In its sample, this clonotype is medium-sized. The J gene is TRBJ1-2, the V gene TRBV7-2; D might be TRBD1 (6 bases). The CDR3 is 14 amino acids. Germline CDR1 SGHTA, CDR2 FQGNSA. V was shortened by 7 bases and J by 3 bases, with 15 bases between the two germline ends. CDR3 sequence: CASKTRGGDYGYTF. The CDR3 DNA follows: TGTGCCAGCAAAACTAGGGGGGGGGACTATGGCTACACCTTC. Drawing the rest from reference TRBV7-2 and TRBJ1-2, the complete variable domain is GAGVSQSPSNKVTEKGKDVELRCDPISGHTALYWYRQSLGQGLEFLIYFQGNSAPDKSGLPSDRFSAERTGGSVSTLTIQRTQQEDSAVYLCASKTRGGDYGYTFGSGTRLTVV.

The chain uses TRBV20-1 and TRBJ1-6; D gene unclear. The ends were cut back, 0 bases at V and 3 bases at J, with 6 bases in the middle. The length of the CDR3 is 14 residues. Germline CDR1 is DFQATT and CDR2 is SNEGSKA (reference sequence). CDR3 loop: CSARDNNYNSPLHF. The CDR3 nucleotides read TGCAGTGCTAGAGACAATAACTATAATTCACCCCTCCACTTT.

Only a few counts were recorded for this clonotype. The chain has TRBV15 and TRBJ1-4; D is undetermined. This CDR3 has 18 amino acids. The germline CDR1 and CDR2 sequences are LNHNV and YYDKDF (reference sequence). Trimming stripped 0 bases from V and 0 bases from J, with 14 bases between. The CDR3 region is CATSREAARIATNEKLFF. Here the CDR3 DNA reads TGTGCCACCAGCAGAGAGGCAGCCCGGATCGCAACTAATGAAAAACTGTTTTTT.

By share, this clonotype counts as medium-sized. This rearrangement joins TRBV10-3 to TRBJ2-1, with D tentatively TRBD1 or TRBD2 (5 bases each). Germline CDR1 and CDR2: ENHRY and SYGVKD. The CDR3 has 15 residues. V gave up 4 bases and J gave up 1 base, with 11 bases separating them. The CDR3 sequence is CAISARGGSYNEQFF. For the CDR3, the DNA is TGTGCCATCAGTGCCCGGGGCGGATCCTACAATGAGCAGTTCTTC.

V usage is TRBV11-1 and J usage is TRBJ1-1; possibly TRBD1 for D (5 bases). The CDR3 is 14 amino acids. Per germline, CDR1 SGHAT and CDR2 FQDESV (reference sequence). With 1 base removed from V and 11 bases from J, the gap between germline ends came to 17 bases. The CDR3 spells CASSLVNRSPRAFF. The DNA for the CDR3 is TGTGCCAGCAGCTTAGTGAACAGGTCCCCCCGGGCTTTCTTT.